Listed here are 9 T cell receptor beta chains from one sample, sequenced in a study of blood T cell repertoires in COVID-19. Clones were sequenced by immunoSEQ multiplex PCR, and TCRdb holds only the in-frame ones, with some missing. Among more than 300,000 clones listed, about 92% were seen once. Sample: PBMCs or T cells enriched from blood (not recorded which). The origin of the receptors is a woman in her 30s who had recovered from COVID-19.

V gene TRBV11-2 combines with J gene TRBJ1-1, with D tentatively TRBD1 (6 bases). V was shortened by 5 bases and J by 1 base, with 11 bases between the two germline ends. CDR1 and CDR2 from the germline V gene are SGHAT and FQNNGV. This CDR3 comprises 14 residues. The CDR3 sequence: CASSLQGWNTEAFF. The CDR3 nucleotides are TGTGCCAGCAGCCTACAGGGATGGAACACTGAAGCTTTCTTT.

The rearrangement uses TRBV27 and TRBJ2-3; 7 positions match TRBD2. There are 16 residues in the CDR3. J gave up 5 bases and V 2 bases, and 10 bases lay outside the gene matches. CDR1 and CDR2 from the germline V gene are MNHEY and SMNVEV (reference sequence). The CDR3 sequence is CASSLIGSGKVDTQYF. In nucleotides, the CDR3 is TGTGCCAGCAGTTTAATAGGGAGCGGGAAGGTAGATACGCAGTATTTT.

This sequence joins TRBV27 and TRBJ2-1; 9 nucleotides align to TRBD2. In germline, CDR1 is MNHEY, CDR2 SMNVEV (reference sequence). CDR3 length equals 15 residues. J lost 8 bases, V lost 0 bases, and 5 bases had no gene match. The CDR3: CASSLSASGVYEQFF. Here the CDR3 DNA reads TGTGCCAGCAGTTTATCGGCTAGCGGGGTGTATGAGCAGTTCTTC.

This clone was found a few times. The junction departs from germline at one end; a sequencing error may be responsible. The chain employs TRBV6-2 or TRBV6-3 and TRBJ2-7; possible D gene TRBD1, 5 bases. The CDR3 is made up of 11 amino acids. The V gene's germline CDR1 is MNHEY and CDR2 SVGEGT. CDR3 sequence (DNA): TGTGCCAGCAGTTATACTGGGGCTGCGCACTTC. As protein: CASSYTGAAHF.

V gene TRBV5-4 combines with J gene TRBJ2-7, with TRBD2 identical over 9 bases. Germline loops: CDR1 SGHNT, CDR2 YYREEE (reference sequence). CDR3 size: 15 residues. V trimming: 0 bases; J trimming: 0 bases; junction bases outside the gene matches: 1. CDR3 sequence (DNA): TGTGCCAGCAGCTTGGGCGGGAGGGGCTCCTACGAGCAGTACTTC. Translated, it gives CASSLGGRGSYEQYF.

This rearrangement joins TRBV6-1 to TRBJ2-7; D is uncertain. Germline CDR1 reads MNHNS; CDR2 reads SASEGT. CDR3 length equals 15 residues. V lost 1 base, J lost 2 bases, and 12 bases lay in between. The CDR3 spells CASSEVGPGPYEQYF. CDR3 DNA sequence: TGTGCCAGCAGTGAAGTTGGTCCAGGCCCCTACGAGCAGTACTTC.

CDR3: CATSALSSGVRNQPQHF. The DNA of the CDR3 is TGTGCCACCAGTGCTCTAAGTTCGGGTGTACGCAATCAGCCCCAGCATTTT. The chain uses TRBV24-1 and TRBJ1-5; D not resolved. The V gene's germline CDR1 is KGHDR and CDR2 SFDVKD. Trimming pared 5 bases from V and 2 bases from J, leaving 18 bases between. The CDR3 contains 17 residues.

The chain has TRBV18 and TRBJ1-1; D is uncertain. The germline CDR1 and CDR2 sequences are KGHSH and LQKENI. The germline V and J ends were trimmed by 6 bases and 1 base, with 12 bases remaining between them. The length of the CDR3 is 14 residues. This CDR3 reads CASSMLVKNTEAFF. The CDR3 bases are TGTGCCAGCTCCATGTTAGTAAAGAACACTGAAGCTTTCTTT.

This clone appeared once. This chain joins TRBV2 and TRBJ2-7, with a tentative D call TRBD1 (6 bases). CDR1 is SNHLY, CDR2 FYNNEI, per germline. The CDR3 loop spans 13 amino acids. V gave up 8 bases and J gave up 6 bases, with 17 bases separating them. The CDR3 bases are TGTGCCAGCCGCCGGGACACCGTACCCGAGCAGTACTTC. The encoded protein is CASRRDTVPEQYF.